A single T cell receptor beta chain is shown here with its context. This sample's time point: pre-sensitization, week 0. Described treatment: therapeutic diphenylcyclopropenone sensitization with weekly scalp DPC. Each donor was an alopecia patient between 18 and 70 years of age who qualified for DPC. Extraction yielded total RNA from whole blood (unfractionated). These data originate in a study of human T cells and chemical hapten exposure. In the original processing: Sample TCR totals centred on a median of around 100,000, ranging about 20,000 to 700,000. MiXCR was run by TCRdb on the RACE reads, yielding one entry per CDR3 protein. TCRdb's processing, not the authors', yielded these V and J calls. The repertoire includes fewer than 300,000 distinct CDR3 sequences, approximately 8% of them detected once, and more than 0.95% sits in the top ten. Germline CDR1 is LNHNV and CDR2 is YYDKDF (reference sequence). This CDR3 has 16 amino acids. Trimming stripped 0 bases from V and 1 base from J, with 10 bases between.

Sequencing used whole blood, obtained in connection with sensitization to the hapten diphenylcyclopropenone (DPC). The chain uses TRBV15 and TRBJ1-3; no definite D call. The receptor's source is a man aged 18 to 30 with alopecia areata. Some clones in this sample may be carry-over from other donors' samples. The CDR3 region has the DNA TGTGCCACCAGCAGAGATTGGGGTAAATCTGGAAACACCATATATTTT. Its protein product is CATSRDWGKSGNTIYF.